Each of the 5 T cell receptor beta chains below was sequenced from the same sample in a study of shared T cell receptors in the human thymus. TCRdb keeps only in-frame clones here, not all; method: immunoSEQ multiplex PCR. Here the sample spans some 720,000 clones, around 87% being singletons. This sample was shared with a second study, whose subject was human thymus T cells.

The sample consisted of thymocytes. These receptors were taken from a boy under three years old with a congenital heart defect.

The V gene is TRBV29-1, the J gene TRBJ1-2, with 8 nucleotides matching TRBD1. Trimming removed 7 bases from V and 6 bases from J; junction bases left unmatched: 4. Germline CDR1 is SQVTM and CDR2 is ANQGSEA. This CDR3 spans 11 amino acids. CDR3 protein: CSALQGDGYTF. CDR3 in DNA: TGCAGCGCTCTACAGGGGGATGGCTACACCTTC.

The V gene is TRBV5-1, the J gene TRBJ2-2; 10 nucleotides match TRBD2. CDR3 length: 17 residues. Germline assignment: CDR1 SGHRS and CDR2 YFSETQ. Trimming at V came to 0 bases and at J to 6 bases, leaving 8 bases not matched to a gene. The chain's CDR3 is CASSLGLAGVFPGELFF. The DNA for the CDR3 is TGCGCCAGCAGCTTGGGGCTAGCGGGAGTTTTTCCCGGGGAGCTGTTTTTT.

This clone was observed once. The chain couples TRBV7-3 to TRBJ1-1, with D unresolved. The CDR3 length is 20 residues. Germline CDR1 SGHTA, CDR2 FQGTGA. V shed 2 bases and J shed 0 bases, with 25 bases lying between them. This CDR3 is CASSLGVLGSPISMNTEAFF. For the CDR3, the DNA is TGTGCCAGCAGCTTAGGTGTGCTAGGCAGTCCTATATCCATGAACACTGAAGCTTTCTTT.

V is TRBV29-1 and J is TRBJ2-7, with TRBD2 matching over 10 bases. This CDR3 is 15 amino acids long. Germline-derived CDR1 and CDR2 are SQVTM and ANQGSEA. J gave up 3 bases and V 3 bases, and 8 bases lay outside the gene matches. CDR3 amino acids: CSVEDSLAGDYEQYF. The CDR3 region has the DNA TGCAGCGTTGAGGATAGTCTAGCGGGAGACTACGAGCAGTACTTC.

V and J are TRBV21-1 and TRBJ2-7; whether TRBD1, the table's D call, matches the DNA was not checked. TRBV21-1 is a pseudogene locus. The CDR3 has 13 amino acids. The CDR3 loop is CASNYRATVEQYF. The CDR3 region has the DNA TGTGCCAGCAACTACAGGGCTACCGTAGAGCAGTACTTC.